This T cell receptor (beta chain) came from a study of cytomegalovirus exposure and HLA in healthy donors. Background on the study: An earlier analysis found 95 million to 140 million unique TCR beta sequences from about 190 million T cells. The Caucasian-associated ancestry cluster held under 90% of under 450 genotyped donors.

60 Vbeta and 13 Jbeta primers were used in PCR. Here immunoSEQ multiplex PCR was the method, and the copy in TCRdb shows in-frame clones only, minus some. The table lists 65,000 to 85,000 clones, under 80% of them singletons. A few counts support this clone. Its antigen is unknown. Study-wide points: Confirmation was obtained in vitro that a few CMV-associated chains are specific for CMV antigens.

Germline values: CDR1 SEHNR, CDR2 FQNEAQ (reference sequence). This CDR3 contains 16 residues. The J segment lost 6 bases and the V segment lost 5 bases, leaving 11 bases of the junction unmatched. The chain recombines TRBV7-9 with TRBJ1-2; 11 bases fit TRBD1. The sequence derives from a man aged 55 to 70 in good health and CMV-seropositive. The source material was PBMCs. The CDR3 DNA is TGTGCCAGCAGCAACCGGGACAGGGGGTGGGTTGATGGCTACACCTTC. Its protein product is CASSNRDRGWVDGYTF.